Listed here are 19 T cell receptor beta chains from one sample, sequenced in a study of blood T cell repertoires in COVID-19. The assay was immunoSEQ multiplex PCR, and TCRdb's table has in-frame clones only and misses some. The sample contains about 350,000 clones, over 85% of which appear only once. The material sequenced was peripheral blood. These receptors all come from a woman aged 55-69 years with COVID-19, enrolled during active disease.

This sequence joins TRBV5-1 and TRBJ1-4; D perhaps matches TRBD1 (6 bases). The CDR3 length is 16 residues. CDR1 and CDR2 (germline): SGHRS, YFSETQ. V lost 4 bases, J lost 4 bases, and 17 bases lay in between. CDR3 bases: TGCGCCAGCAGCCGACTGACAGGAGGAGGTAATGAAAAACTGTTTTTT. Its protein is CASSRLTGGGNEKLFF.

The DNA of the CDR3 is TGCGCCAGCAGCCGACTAGGGGGCGAACCAGCTAACTATGGCTACACCTTC. It is translated as CASSRLGGEPANYGYTF. The chain is built from TRBV5-1 and TRBJ1-2; 7 bases match TRBD1. Unmatched junction bases numbered 12, after V lost 4 bases and J lost 0 bases. The CDR3 consists of 17 residues. Germline V lookup: CDR1 SGHRS, CDR2 YFSETQ.

This clone was detected a few times. This rearrangement joins TRBV10-3 to TRBJ1-1; D is unclear. This CDR3 contains 14 residues. V was trimmed by 6 bases and J by 1 base, leaving 12 bases between them. Germline CDR1 and CDR2: ENHRY and SYGVKD. In nucleotides, the CDR3 is TGTGCCATCAGGCCCTCCACAGAGAACACTGAAGCTTTCTTT. It specifies CAIRPSTENTEAFF.

In DNA, the CDR3 is TGCGCCAGCAGCTTGGCCGTTCGGGGAGGGGTCACTGAAGCTTTCTTT. Residues: CASSLAVRGGVTEAFF. The rearrangement uses TRBV5-1 and TRBJ1-1; tentative D call: TRBD1 (5 bases). This CDR3 has 16 residues. V lost 0 bases and J 4 bases, leaving 16 bases between the germline ends. Germline V gives CDR1 SGHRS, CDR2 YFSETQ.

The chain combines TRBV20-1 with TRBJ2-1, with 8 bases that match TRBD1. The CDR3 covers 14 residues. The trim removed 3 bases at V and 10 bases at J, leaving 11 bases unmatched. Germline-derived CDR1 and CDR2 are DFQATT and SNEGSKA (reference sequence). The CDR3 here is CSASRGRGHLEQFF. Written as DNA, the CDR3 is TGCAGTGCTAGTCGGGGCAGGGGGCATTTGGAGCAGTTCTTC.

The rearrangement uses TRBV10-2 and TRBJ1-1; D uncertain. V lost 7 bases and J lost 1, with 16 bases in between. The V gene's germline CDR1 is WSHSY and CDR2 SAAADI. This CDR3 has 15 residues. The CDR3 here is CASMGRIQKNTEAFF. In nucleotides, the CDR3 is TGCGCCAGCATGGGCAGAATCCAAAAGAACACTGAAGCTTTCTTT.

The CDR3 sequence: CASSLRGTGGRNEQFF. The DNA for the CDR3 is TGTGCCAGCAGCTTACGGGGGACAGGGGGGAGGAATGAGCAGTTCTTC. V usage is TRBV7-3 and J usage is TRBJ2-1, with 11 bases that match TRBD1. V lost 2 bases, J lost 7 bases, and 7 bases stayed unmatched. CDR3 length equals 16 residues. The V gene's germline CDR1 is SGHTA and CDR2 FQGTGA.

The genes are TRBV18 and TRBJ1-1, with TRBD1 matching over 8 bases. Looked up from germline, CDR1 is KGHSH and CDR2 is LQKENI. The CDR3 loop spans 17 amino acids. V trimming: 4 bases; J trimming: 2 bases; junction bases outside the gene matches: 12. DNA for the CDR3: TGTGCCAGCTCACGACAGGGGCCACCCCTTGACAACACTGAAGCTTTCTTT. This sequence encodes CASSRQGPPLDNTEAFF.

This chain connects TRBV5-6 to TRBJ1-2; D is possibly TRBD1 (6 bases). Germline CDR1 reads SGHDT; CDR2 reads YYEEEE. The CDR3 consists of 14 residues. The V end lost 0 bases, the J end lost 1 base, and 7 bases lay between the germline ends. CDR3 sequence reads: CASSLGTVNYGYTF. The DNA for the CDR3 is TGTGCCAGCAGCTTGGGGACAGTTAACTATGGCTACACCTTC.

V and J are TRBV6-5 and TRBJ2-3; TRBD1 is a possible D gene (5 bases). V lost 8 bases and J lost 4, with 7 bases in between. Germline values: CDR1 MNHEY, CDR2 SVGAGI. The CDR3 runs to 11 residues. The CDR3 reads CASGAADTQYF. The CDR3 nucleotides read TGTGCCAGCGGGGCCGCAGATACGCAGTATTTT.

J is TRBJ1-4 and V is TRBV5-1, with unresolved D. V shed 0 bases and J shed 0 bases, with 9 bases lying between them. CDR3 length equals 16 residues. Germline-derived CDR1 and CDR2 are SGHRS and YFSETQ. CDR3 DNA: TGCGCCAGCAGCTTGGGGCAGGTGGCAACTAATGAAAAACTGTTTTTT. Amino acids: CASSLGQVATNEKLFF.

The CDR3 is CASSSGLAGVADTQYF. The CDR3 nucleotides are TGTGCCAGCAGCTCAGGACTAGCGGGGGTTGCAGATACGCAGTATTTT. The V call is TRBV11-3, the J call TRBJ2-3; TRBD2 matches 13 bases. Looked up from germline, CDR1 is SGHNT and CDR2 is YENEEA. The V segment lost 4 bases and the J segment 4 bases; nucleotides outside the gene matches: 5. This CDR3 has 16 residues.

Only one count was recorded for this clone. This specimen includes other DNA sequences encoding the same CDR3. This chain links TRBV10-2 with TRBJ2-1; TRBD2 might be the D (7 bases). This CDR3 has 15 amino acids. Trimming took off 0 bases at V and 7 bases at J, with 13 bases between the two ends. Germline lookup yields CDR1 WSHSY and CDR2 SAAADI. CDR3: CASSESSGGANEQFF. Written as DNA, the CDR3 is TGCGCCAGCAGTGAGTCAAGTGGGGGGGCGAATGAGCAGTTCTTC.

CDR3 sequence: CASSAPAGNYTF. The CDR3 DNA reads as TGTGCCAGCAGCGCACCGGCCGGGAACTACACCTTC. The chain carries TRBV2 and TRBJ1-2; D uncertain. V lost 6 bases to trimming and J lost 10 bases, with 15 bases between them. In germline, CDR1 is SNHLY, CDR2 FYNNEI. The CDR3 totals 12 residues.

The chain is built from TRBV7-9 and TRBJ2-1, with 9 bases that match TRBD2. V trimming: 5 bases; J trimming: 3 bases; junction bases outside the gene matches: 8. The CDR3 has 16 amino acids. CDR1 is SEHNR, CDR2 FQNEAQ, per germline (reference sequence). Here the CDR3 reads CASSPIAGGLYNEQFF. The CDR3 coding sequence is TGTGCCAGCAGCCCGATCGCGGGGGGGCTCTACAATGAGCAGTTCTTC.

The chain employs TRBV28 and TRBJ2-5; D may be TRBD2 (6 bases). The V gene lost 7 bases and the J gene lost 7 bases, with 19 bases spanning the gap. Germline V gives CDR1 MDHEN, CDR2 SYDVKM. CDR3 length: 14 amino acids. Written as DNA, the CDR3 is TGTGCCAGCAACTCAGGAGGGTCCCGTGGGACCCAGTACTTC. Translated: CASNSGGSRGTQYF.

This rearrangement joins TRBV30 to TRBJ1-1, with TRBD1 matching over 11 bases. The V and J ends lost 3 bases and 3 bases, in that order; junction bases with no gene match: 0. This CDR3 region has 13 residues. Germline V gene data show CDR1 as GTSNPN and CDR2 as SVGIG (reference sequence). The CDR3 DNA reads as TGTGCCTGGAGGGGACAGGGGGACACTGAAGCTTTCTTT. Encoded protein: CAWRGQGDTEAFF. The full variable domain, with the rest looked up from reference TRBV30 and TRBJ1-1, is SQTIHQWPATLVQPVGSPLSLECTVEGTSNPNLYWYRQAAGRGLQLLFYSVGIGQISSEVPQNLSASRPQDRQFILSSKKLLLSDSGFYLCAWRGQGDTEAFFGQGTRLTVV.

The V call is TRBV7-2, the J call TRBJ1-6, with D unresolved. The CDR3 runs 18 residues. Trimming shortened V by 0 bases and J by 0 bases, and 12 bases separated the two germline ends. Germline lookup yields CDR1 SGHTA and CDR2 FQGNSA. As DNA, the CDR3 is TGTGCCAGCAGCTTAGCGGCGGCCCGGAGCTCCTATAATTCACCCCTCCACTTT. It codes for CASSLAAARSSYNSPLHF.

The chain uses TRBV19 and TRBJ1-5; 11 nucleotides align to TRBD1. Germline V gives CDR1 LNHDA, CDR2 SQIVND (reference sequence). This CDR3 comprises 15 residues. Unmatched junction bases numbered 9, after V lost 8 bases and J lost 6 bases. CDR3 in amino acids: CASARGQGVTQPQHF. The DNA for the CDR3 is TGTGCCAGTGCCCGGGGACAGGGGGTGACTCAGCCCCAGCATTTT.